Below are 17 T cell receptor beta chains sequenced from a single sample in a study of siplizumab effects on memory and regulatory T cells (dated by TCRdb to between 2019 and 2020). Receptor libraries were prepared by the immunoSEQ multiplex PCR assay. The immuneACCESS repertoire file appears here via TCRdb, limited to in-frame rearrangements. These files lack a portion of the clones; in checked studies, under half of the deficit traces to unresolved V genes, and the cause of the others is not known. The sample table holds about 110,000 clones, of which 80% to 95% were seen once. The leading ten clones occupy 1.3% of the sample. The sequenced sample consisted of CD4+ T cells sorted from blood. The origin of the receptors is a human donor in good health.

This chain connects TRBV7-9 to TRBJ2-6; a weak D match, TRBD2 (6 bases). Germline assignment: CDR1 SEHNR and CDR2 FQNEAQ (reference sequence). The CDR3 extends over 15 amino acids. V lost 5 bases and J lost 4, with 12 bases in between. CDR3 nucleotides: TGTGCCAGCAGCCGCGGGGTAGTGGGGGCCAACGTCCTGACTTTC. It specifies CASSRGVVGANVLTF. The whole variable domain, remainder taken from reference TRBV7-9 and TRBJ2-6, is DTGVSQNPRHKITKRGQNVTFRCDPISEHNRLYWYRQTLGQGPEFLTYFQNEAQLEKSRLLSDRFSAERPKGSFSTLEIQRTEQGDSAMYLCASSRGVVGANVLTFGAGSRLTVL.

A single count supports this clone. The V gene is TRBV7-9, the J gene TRBJ2-7; a weak D match, TRBD1 (5 bases). The germline gives CDR1 SEHNR, CDR2 FQNEAQ (reference sequence). V was clipped by 3 bases and J by 3 bases, with 12 bases between them. The CDR3 runs to 14 residues. CDR3 sequence: CASSFDSRNYEQYF. For the CDR3, the DNA is TGTGCCAGCAGCTTCGACAGCCGAAACTACGAGCAGTACTTC.

This sequence joins TRBV14 and TRBJ2-7; D perhaps matches TRBD1 (6 bases). The germline V gene has CDR1 SGHDN and CDR2 FVKESK. Trimming took off 0 bases at V and 2 bases at J, with 17 bases between the two ends. This CDR3 has 17 amino acids. This CDR3 is CASSQEWDTGRPYEQYF. CDR3 DNA: TGTGCCAGCAGCCAAGAGTGGGACACCGGCCGACCCTACGAGCAGTACTTC.

V gene TRBV4-1 combines with J gene TRBJ1-5; TRBD1 is a possible D gene (5 bases). The germline gives CDR1 MGHRA, CDR2 YSYEKL. Trimming stripped 2 bases from V and 2 bases from J, with 13 bases between. The CDR3 consists of 16 residues. CDR3: CASSQRQSAGNQPQHF. In DNA, the CDR3 is TGCGCCAGCAGCCAACGACAGAGCGCCGGCAATCAGCCCCAGCATTTT.

The genes are TRBV5-1 and TRBJ2-1; 10 bases are a match to TRBD1. Germline lookup yields CDR1 SGHRS and CDR2 YFSETQ. The CDR3 spans 15 residues. V shed 4 bases and J 4 bases; nucleotides not matched to a gene: 5. CDR3 DNA sequence: TGCGCCAGCAGCCCGGGGGGACAGGGGTACAATGAGCAGTTCTTC. Translation gives CASSPGGQGYNEQFF.

V is TRBV9 and J is TRBJ2-3, with D unclear. The CDR3 extends over 12 amino acids. V was pared by 2 bases and J by 2 bases, with 3 bases between. From germline, CDR1 is SGDLS and CDR2 YYNGEE. The CDR3 bases are TGTGCCAGCAGCGTCATCACAGATACGCAGTATTTT. Translated, it gives CASSVITDTQYF.

This CDR3 reads CAWRWSLTDTQYF. The CDR3 nucleotides read TGTGCCTGGCGTTGGAGCTTGACAGATACGCAGTATTTT. The chain couples TRBV30 to TRBJ2-3; D is unresolved. The germline V and J ends were trimmed by 5 bases and 3 bases, with 12 bases remaining between them. CDR3 length equals 13 residues. Germline lookup yields CDR1 GTSNPN and CDR2 SVGIG (reference sequence).

The chain links TRBV10-2 to TRBJ1-2; maybe TRBD1 (6 bases). This CDR3 is 16 amino acids long. Germline CDR1 is WSHSY and CDR2 is SAAADI. Deletions cut 3 bases from V and 6 bases from J, with 20 bases between. In nucleotides, the CDR3 is TGCGCCAGCAGTGATTGGGGGCCCTTCTCCTCCGATGGCTACACCTTC. This sequence encodes CASSDWGPFSSDGYTF.

The V and J genes are TRBV6-5 and TRBJ1-1; TRBD1 might be the D (6 bases). V was clipped by 2 bases and J by 6 bases, with 13 bases between them. The germline gives CDR1 MNHEY, CDR2 SVGAGI. This CDR3 spans 14 amino acids. The CDR3 protein is CASSYKGGRAEAFF. The CDR3 DNA reads as TGTGCCAGCAGTTACAAGGGGGGTCGGGCTGAAGCTTTCTTT.

The V call is TRBV6-5, the J call TRBJ2-3; D gene unclear. CDR1 is MNHEY and CDR2 is SVGAGI in the germline V gene. The CDR3 has 16 residues. V was shortened by 0 bases and J by 0 bases, with 10 bases between the two germline ends. Here the CDR3 reads CASSYSTVGSTDTQYF. CDR3 nucleotides: TGTGCCAGCAGTTACTCGACGGTCGGTAGCACAGATACGCAGTATTTT.

This sequence joins TRBV19 and TRBJ1-1; D unresolved. CDR1 is LNHDA, CDR2 SQIVND, per germline (reference sequence). V was cut by 2 bases and J by 3 bases, with 13 bases left in between. The length of the CDR3 is 15 residues. The CDR3 DNA reads as TGTGCCAGTAGTATATTTGCCCGGAGAGACACTGAAGCTTTCTTT. It specifies CASSIFARRDTEAFF.

V is TRBV5-1 and J is TRBJ1-2; 7 nucleotides match TRBD1. The germline CDR1 and CDR2 sequences are SGHRS and YFSETQ. With 2 bases clipped from V and 2 bases from J, the junction kept 3 bases outside the gene matches. The length of the CDR3 is 14 residues. The CDR3 coding sequence is TGCGCCAGCAGCTTAGGGGGCGAGAACTATGGCTACACCTTC. It translates to CASSLGGENYGYTF.

V is TRBV5-8 and J is TRBJ2-5; TRBD2 aligns across 9 bases. CDR3 length equals 14 residues. Germline CDR1 is SGHTS and CDR2 is YDEGEE. The junction had 7 bases not matched to a gene; V was cut back by 6 bases and J by 4 bases. The CDR3 sequence: CASMTGGGAETQYF. Here the CDR3 DNA reads TGTGCCAGCATGACCGGCGGGGGGGCAGAGACCCAGTACTTC.

This chain uses TRBV19 with TRBJ1-4; unclear D gene. The CDR3 contains 14 residues. The germline V gene encodes CDR1 LNHDA and CDR2 SQIVND (reference sequence). The V end was cut by 4 bases, the J end by 7 bases, with 13 bases between. DNA for the CDR3: TGTGCCAGTAGTACCCTCACAACGGGTGAAAAACTGTTTTTT. Residues: CASSTLTTGEKLFF.

The chain uses TRBV11-3 and TRBJ2-5; tentatively, D is TRBD2 (6 bases). The germline gives CDR1 SGHNT, CDR2 YENEEA. This CDR3 has 15 residues. Trimming removed 0 bases from V and 4 bases from J, with 12 bases in between. The CDR3: CASSLEGGEGETQYF. The CDR3 region has the DNA TGTGCCAGCAGCTTAGAGGGGGGAGAGGGAGAGACCCAGTACTTC.

J is TRBJ2-5 and V is TRBV7-8; 7 nucleotides align to TRBD1. J was trimmed by 4 bases and V by 3 bases; bases with no gene match: 17. The CDR3 sequence is 18 residues long. Germline CDR1 is SGHVS and CDR2 is FQNEAQ. CDR3 sequence: CASSFPSAGGVGGETQYF. In DNA, the CDR3 is TGTGCCAGCAGCTTCCCGTCGGCAGGGGGAGTAGGGGGAGAGACCCAGTACTTC.

In nucleotides, the CDR3 is TGCGCCAGCAGCCTTACGACAGGCGACACTGAAGCTTTCTTT. It is translated as CASSLTTGDTEAFF. This chain connects TRBV5-1 to TRBJ1-1; possibly TRBD1 for D (6 bases). From germline, CDR1 is SGHRS and CDR2 YFSETQ. The CDR3 contains 14 residues. Trimming took 4 bases from V and 3 from J, leaving 13 bases between them.